These T cell receptor beta chains were read from a single sample in a study of Ad26.COV2.S vaccination and SARS-CoV-2 variants. Assay: immunoSEQ multiplex PCR; the TCRdb copy retains only in-frame clones and omits some. Here the sample spans roughly 500,000 clones, roughly nine tenths being singletons. Here the sequenced sample was peripheral blood, taken in a trial of Ad26.COV2.S vaccine versus placebo. The receptors were sampled from a person between 18 and 65 years old who received the Ad26.COV2.S COVID-19 vaccine or a placebo. CDR3s leave out the opening cysteine and the closing phenylalanine or tryptophan. Fields, in order: clone size, V gene, CDR3 protein. Clone size is stated in some rows and not others, as once, few, many or a class when expanded.

.	TRBV9	ASSVEYNEQF
.	TRBV24-1	ATSVLGAGRNEQF
.	TRBV6-5	ASRLAGTGTQY
.	TRBV6-5	ASSGVEPTNEKLF
.	TRBV19	ASRGTTDSYNEQF
.	TRBV7-9	ASSRRGARTEAF
.	TRBV5-6	ASSGPGLAFYNEQF
.	TRBV7-9	ASTPPAGREQY
.	TRBV7-3	ASSRDRGVAQY
.	TRBV6-5	ASSTTGRETQY
.	TRBV11-3	ASSPGQRDGYT
.	TRBV7-6	ASSHGLAGEDTQY
.	TRBV5-6	ASSLAGPTGANYGYT
.	TRBV4-2	ASSHPGTGLHSF
once	TRBV28	ASRPGLNEKLF
.	TRBV6-1	ASSEQTGVGEKLF
once	TRBV4-3	ASSQSGSPGGTDTQY
few	TRBV5-4	ASSSRVYYGYT
.	TRBV5-6	ASAINPLAGSDTQY
.	TRBV29-1	SVPGDAIGYT
.	TRBV19	ASSIWGTRNTGELF
.	TRBV21-1	ASSARLAGRSFETQY
.	TRBV2	ASRDSANSPLH
.	TRBV4-3	ASSQDRTNYGYT
.	TRBV27	ASSSSTAQPQH
.	TRBV28	ASTLPGVQNTIY
.	TRBV4-1	ASSQVDGRAPDTQY
.	TRBV7-2	ASSSLGPSYNEQF
few	TRBV18	ASSLRTSDTGELF
.	TRBV6-2/TRBV6-3	ASSYWWGGLTYEQY
.	TRBV25-1	ASSPFPGGTSEETQY
.	TRBV4-2	ASSRAGRSDADTQY
.	TRBV9	ASSVGGGHFFETDTQY